What follows describes a single T cell receptor beta chain. These data belong to a study of CD8+ T cells in alopecia areata. As for the study in general: The authors scored treated patients' severity by affected scalp percentage.

Indicated treatment: oral pan-JAK inhibitor, 5-10 mg twice daily. Deletions cut 8 bases from V and 8 bases from J, with 10 bases between. Germline assignment: CDR1 LGHNA and CDR2 YNFKEQ. This CDR3 spans 11 amino acids. RNA, once extracted, was reverse transcribed into cDNA for use as the sequencing template. Method: immunoSEQ multiplex PCR; TCRdb's copy keeps in-frame clones and lacks some. The repertoire holds under 130,000 clones, under 90% seen once, with more than 9.5% in the top ten. This sample comprised CD8+ T cells sorted from blood, obtained between weeks 30 and 35, from a patient treated with tofacitinib. The chain links TRBV4-2 to TRBJ2-1; the D gene is possibly TRBD1 (5 bases). The clonotype originates from a human donor with alopecia areata. In nucleotides, the CDR3 is TGTGCCAGCGGTCTAGGGGATGAGCAGTTCTTC. Amino acid sequence: CASGLGDEQFF.